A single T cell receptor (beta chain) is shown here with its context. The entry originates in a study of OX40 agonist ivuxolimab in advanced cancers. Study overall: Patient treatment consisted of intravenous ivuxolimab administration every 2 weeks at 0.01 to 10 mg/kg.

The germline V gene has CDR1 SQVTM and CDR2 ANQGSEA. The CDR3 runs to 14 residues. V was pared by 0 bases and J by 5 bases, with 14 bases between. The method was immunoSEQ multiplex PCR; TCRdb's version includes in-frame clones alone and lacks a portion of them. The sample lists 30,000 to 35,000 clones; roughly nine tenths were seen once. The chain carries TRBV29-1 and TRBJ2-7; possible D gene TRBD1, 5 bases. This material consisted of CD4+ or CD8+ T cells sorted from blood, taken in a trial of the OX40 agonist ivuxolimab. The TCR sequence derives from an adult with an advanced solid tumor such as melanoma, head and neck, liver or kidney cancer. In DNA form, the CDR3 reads TGCAGCGTTGAAGATCCCAGGGTTGTCAACGAGCAGTACTTC. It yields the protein CSVEDPRVVNEQYF.